There are a few counts of the clone carrying this T cell receptor beta chain. What it binds is unknown. TCRdb re-derived calls from the RT-PCR reads in MiXCR, one entry per CDR3 protein. The table has around 540,000 distinct CDR3 sequences, 12% seen once. The sample belongs to a study of response to subunit inactivated influenza vaccine. Study results and caveats: There was a suggestion from the authors that each seasonal influenza vaccination recruits few new T cells.

Germline-derived CDR1 and CDR2 are SQVTM and ANQGSEA. This CDR3 is built from 11 residues. V was pared by 6 bases and J by 6 bases, with 12 bases between. This chain connects TRBV29-1 to TRBJ2-7; D is possibly TRBD1 (5 bases). The sequence was obtained from a man aged 50-60 years who received an inactivated influenza vaccine. Sample: PBMCs from blood, taken on the day of vaccination. The CDR3 protein is CSVLRGGEQYF. In nucleotides, the CDR3 is TGCAGCGTCCTTAGGGGCGGCGAGCAGTACTTC.